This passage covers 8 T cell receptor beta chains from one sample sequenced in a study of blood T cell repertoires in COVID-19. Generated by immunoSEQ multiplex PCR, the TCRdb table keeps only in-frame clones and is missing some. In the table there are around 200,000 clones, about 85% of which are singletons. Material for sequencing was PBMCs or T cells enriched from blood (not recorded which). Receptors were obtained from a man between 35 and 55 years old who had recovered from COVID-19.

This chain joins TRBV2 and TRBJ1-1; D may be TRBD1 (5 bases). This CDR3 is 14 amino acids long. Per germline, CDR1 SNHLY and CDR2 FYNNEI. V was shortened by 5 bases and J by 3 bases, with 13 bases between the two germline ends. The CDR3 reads CASSLGGRDTEAFF. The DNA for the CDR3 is TGTGCCAGCAGTCTCGGGGGAAGAGACACTGAAGCTTTCTTT.

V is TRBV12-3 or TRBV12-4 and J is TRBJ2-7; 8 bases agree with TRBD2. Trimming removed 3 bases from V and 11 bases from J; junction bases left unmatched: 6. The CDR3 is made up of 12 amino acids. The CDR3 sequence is CASSFSGGTEYF. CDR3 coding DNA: TGTGCCAGCAGTTTTTCGGGAGGGACGGAGTACTTC.

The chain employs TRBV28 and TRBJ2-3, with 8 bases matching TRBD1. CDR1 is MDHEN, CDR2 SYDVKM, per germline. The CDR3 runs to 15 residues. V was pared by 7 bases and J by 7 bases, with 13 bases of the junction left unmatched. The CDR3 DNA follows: TGTGCCAGCACCACGACCGGACAGGGCCTCTATACGCAGTATTTT. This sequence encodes CASTTTGQGLYTQYF.

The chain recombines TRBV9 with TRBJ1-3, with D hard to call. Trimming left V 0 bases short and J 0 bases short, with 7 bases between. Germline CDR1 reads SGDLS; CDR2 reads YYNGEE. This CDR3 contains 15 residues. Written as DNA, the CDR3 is TGTGCCAGCAGCGTAGATGGGCTCTCTGGAAACACCATATATTTT. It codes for CASSVDGLSGNTIYF. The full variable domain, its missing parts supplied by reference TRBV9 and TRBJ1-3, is DSGVTQTPKHLITATGQRVTLRCSPRSGDLSVYWYQQSLDQGLQFLIQYYNGEERAKGNILERFSAQQFPDLHSELNLSSLELGDSALYFCASSVDGLSGNTIYFGEGSWLTVV.

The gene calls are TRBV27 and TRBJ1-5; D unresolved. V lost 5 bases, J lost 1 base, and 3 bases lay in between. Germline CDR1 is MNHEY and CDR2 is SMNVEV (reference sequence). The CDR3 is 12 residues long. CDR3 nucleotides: TGTGCCAGCAGTCCAAGCAATCAGCCCCAGCATTTT. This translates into CASSPSNQPQHF.

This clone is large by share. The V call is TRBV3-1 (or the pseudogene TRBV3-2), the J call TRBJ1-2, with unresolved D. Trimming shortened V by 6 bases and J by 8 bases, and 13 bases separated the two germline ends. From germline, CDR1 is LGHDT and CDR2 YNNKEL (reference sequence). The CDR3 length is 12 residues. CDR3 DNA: TGTGCCAGCAGGGACTTAGGTGCCGGCTACACCTTC. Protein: CASRDLGAGYTF.

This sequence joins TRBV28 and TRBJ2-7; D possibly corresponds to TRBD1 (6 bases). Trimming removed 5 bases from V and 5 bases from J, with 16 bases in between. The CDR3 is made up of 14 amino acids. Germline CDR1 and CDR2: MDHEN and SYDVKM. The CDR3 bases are TGTGCCAGCAGTCCCCCTGACAGGAGCCACGAGCAGTACTTC. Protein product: CASSPPDRSHEQYF.

In nucleotides, the CDR3 is TGTGCCAGTAGTATAAGTAGCGGGAGGGCCTCTGGGGCCAACGTCCTGACTTTC. Protein: CASSISSGRASGANVLTF. The rearrangement uses TRBV19 and TRBJ2-6; 11 positions agree with TRBD2. V lost 2 bases and J lost 0; bases outside the gene matches: 3. Germline V gene data show CDR1 as LNHDA and CDR2 as SQIVND (reference sequence). The CDR3 extends over 18 amino acids.